This T cell receptor (beta chain) was captured in a study of cytomegalovirus exposure and HLA in healthy donors. Study in general: The Caucasian-associated ancestry cluster contained roughly four fifths of the approximately 390 genotyped donors. Study results and limitations: In a later analysis, HLA-C alleles had the fewest associated TCRs, DRB1 alleles the most. Overall, about 160 TCR beta chains were annotated as cytomegalovirus-associated. It emerged from a later analysis that several of the most significant clusters appeared to be linked to common viral pathogens.

CDR1 is MGHRA and CDR2 is YSYEKL in the germline V gene. The CDR3 runs 17 residues. V lost 0 bases and J lost 0, with 12 bases in between. PCR used 60 Vbeta primers and 13 Jbeta primers. The method was immunoSEQ multiplex PCR; TCRdb's version includes in-frame clones alone and lacks a portion of them. This sample carries some 150,000 clones, more than 70% of them seen once, and the ten largest clones take roughly 0.99%. Comment on this clone: Its specificity is unknown.

J is TRBJ2-4 and V is TRBV4-1, with D uncertain. Specimen: PBMCs. The TCR originated in a male donor in good health and CMV-seronegative. The CDR3 sequence is CASSQDAVILAKNIQYF. The CDR3 DNA follows: TGCGCCAGCAGCCAAGATGCGGTTATCCTAGCCAAAAACATTCAGTACTTC.